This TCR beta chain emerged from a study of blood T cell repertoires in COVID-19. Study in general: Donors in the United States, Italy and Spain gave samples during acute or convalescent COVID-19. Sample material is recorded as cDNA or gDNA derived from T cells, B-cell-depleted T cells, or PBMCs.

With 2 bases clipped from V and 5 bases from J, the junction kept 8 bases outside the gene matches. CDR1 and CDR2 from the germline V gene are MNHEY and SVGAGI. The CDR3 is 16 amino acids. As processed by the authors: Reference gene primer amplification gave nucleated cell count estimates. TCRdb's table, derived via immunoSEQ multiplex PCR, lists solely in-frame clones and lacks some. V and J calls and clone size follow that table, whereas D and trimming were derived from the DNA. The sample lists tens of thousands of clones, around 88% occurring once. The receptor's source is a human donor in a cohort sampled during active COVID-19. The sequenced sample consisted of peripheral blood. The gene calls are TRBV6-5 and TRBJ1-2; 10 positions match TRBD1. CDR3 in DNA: TGTGCCAGCAGTTACACCCGGACAGGGGGTGGATATGGCTACACCTTC. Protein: CASSYTRTGGGYGYTF.